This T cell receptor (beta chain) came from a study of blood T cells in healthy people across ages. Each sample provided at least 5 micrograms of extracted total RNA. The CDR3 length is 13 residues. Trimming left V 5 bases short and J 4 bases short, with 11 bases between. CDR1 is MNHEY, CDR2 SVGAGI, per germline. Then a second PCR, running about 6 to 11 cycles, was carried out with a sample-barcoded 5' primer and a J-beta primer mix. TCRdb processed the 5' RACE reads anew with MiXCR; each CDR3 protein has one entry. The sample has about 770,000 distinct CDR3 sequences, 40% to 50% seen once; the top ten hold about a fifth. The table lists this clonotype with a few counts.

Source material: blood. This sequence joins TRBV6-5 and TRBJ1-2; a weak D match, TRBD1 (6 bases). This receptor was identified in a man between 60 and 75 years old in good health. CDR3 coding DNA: TGTGCCAGCAGTCTACAGGGCCCCTATGGCTACACCTTC. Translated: CASSLQGPYGYTF.